The 6 T cell receptor beta chains in this list originate from one sample, sequenced in a study of T cell responses to AZD1222 COVID-19 vaccine. The method was immunoSEQ multiplex PCR; TCRdb's version includes in-frame clones alone and lacks a portion of them. The sample has 190,000 or so clones; approximately 95% are singletons. Sequences were derived from peripheral blood, sampled 28 days after the second AZD1222 dose. All receptors come from an adult who received the AZD1222 COVID-19 vaccine.

The genes are TRBV6-2 or TRBV6-3 and TRBJ2-7, with TRBD2 matching over 7 bases. The CDR3 extends over 15 amino acids. Losses at the gene ends were 5 bases for V and 6 bases for J; bases not matched to a gene: 13. Germline CDR1 is MNHEY and CDR2 is SVGEGT. The CDR3 bases are TGTGCCAGCAGTAAGAACCTCTTAGGGGAGGGCGAGCAGTACTTC. Translation gives CASSKNLLGEGEQYF.

This rearrangement joins TRBV12-5 to TRBJ2-5; 8 bases agree with TRBD1. There are 17 residues in the CDR3. J lost 5 bases, V lost 6 bases, and 17 bases had no gene match. Germline-derived CDR1 and CDR2 are LGHNT and FRNRAP. Here the CDR3 reads CASGPPGGGTPWETQYF. In DNA, the CDR3 is TGTGCTAGTGGCCCCCCAGGGGGCGGAACCCCTTGGGAGACCCAGTACTTC.

The V gene is TRBV2, the J gene TRBJ2-1; the D gene is possibly TRBD1 (6 bases). Germline CDR1 reads SNHLY; CDR2 reads FYNNEI. V gave up 5 bases and J gave up 2 bases, with 13 bases separating them. The CDR3 contains 15 residues. In DNA form, the CDR3 reads TGTGCCAGCAGTCTTGGGCCAGGGGCCTACAATGAGCAGTTCTTC. The encoded protein is CASSLGPGAYNEQFF.

The V and J genes are TRBV3-1 (or the pseudogene TRBV3-2) and TRBJ2-1; maybe TRBD2 (6 bases). Trimming took off 0 bases at V and 3 bases at J, with 15 bases between the two ends. The CDR3 covers 17 residues. From germline, CDR1 is LGHDT and CDR2 YNNKEL (reference sequence). In DNA form, the CDR3 reads TGTGCCAGCAGCCAAGAGGGGGGATCACCTCGCTACAATGAGCAGTTCTTC. Translating gives CASSQEGGSPRYNEQFF.

The rearrangement joins TRBV15 to TRBJ2-1, with D maybe TRBD2 (6 bases). The V end lost 4 bases, the J end lost 3 bases, and 16 bases lay between the germline ends. CDR1 LNHNV and CDR2 YYDKDF come from the germline V gene (reference sequence). CDR3 length: 16 amino acids. The CDR3 spells CATSTGGTTIYNEQFF. The CDR3 DNA follows: TGTGCCACCAGCACAGGCGGGACCACAATCTACAATGAGCAGTTCTTC.

The chain combines TRBV24-1 with TRBJ1-5; D call uncertain. Per germline, CDR1 KGHDR and CDR2 SFDVKD. The CDR3 consists of 13 residues. V dropped 1 base and J dropped 7 bases, with 7 bases sitting between them. CDR3 sequence (DNA): TGTGCCACCAGTGATTTAGGAGGGCAGCCCCAGCATTTT. Amino acid sequence: CATSDLGGQPQHF.